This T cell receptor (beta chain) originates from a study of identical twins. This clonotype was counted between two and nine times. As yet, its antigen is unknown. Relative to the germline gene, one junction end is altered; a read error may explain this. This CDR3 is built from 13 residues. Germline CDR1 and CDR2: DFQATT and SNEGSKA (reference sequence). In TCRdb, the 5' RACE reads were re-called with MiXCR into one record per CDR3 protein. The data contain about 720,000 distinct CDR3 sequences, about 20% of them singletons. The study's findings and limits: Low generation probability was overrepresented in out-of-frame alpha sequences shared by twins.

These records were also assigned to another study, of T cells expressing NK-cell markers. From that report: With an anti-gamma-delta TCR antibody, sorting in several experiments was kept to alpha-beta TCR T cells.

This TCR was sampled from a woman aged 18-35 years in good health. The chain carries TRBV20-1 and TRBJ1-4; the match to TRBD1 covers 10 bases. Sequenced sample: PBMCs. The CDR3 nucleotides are TGCAGTGCTGGAGACAGGGGGCCTGAAAAACTGTTTTTT. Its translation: CSAGDRGPEKLFF.